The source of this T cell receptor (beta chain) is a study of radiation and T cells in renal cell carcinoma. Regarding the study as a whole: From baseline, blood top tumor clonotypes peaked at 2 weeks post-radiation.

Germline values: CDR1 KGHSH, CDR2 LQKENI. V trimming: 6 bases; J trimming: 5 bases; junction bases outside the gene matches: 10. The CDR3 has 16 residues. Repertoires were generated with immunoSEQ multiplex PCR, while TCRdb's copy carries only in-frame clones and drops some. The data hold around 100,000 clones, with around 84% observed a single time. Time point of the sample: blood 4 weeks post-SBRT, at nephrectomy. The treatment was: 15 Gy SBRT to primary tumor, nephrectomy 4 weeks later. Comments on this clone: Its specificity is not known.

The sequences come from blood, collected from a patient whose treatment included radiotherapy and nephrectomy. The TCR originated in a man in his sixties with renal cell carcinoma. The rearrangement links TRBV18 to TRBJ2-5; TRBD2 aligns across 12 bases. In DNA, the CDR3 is TGTGCCAGCTCGCCTTCTAGCGGGAGGGCCGGGGAGACCCAGTACTTC. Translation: CASSPSSGRAGETQYF.